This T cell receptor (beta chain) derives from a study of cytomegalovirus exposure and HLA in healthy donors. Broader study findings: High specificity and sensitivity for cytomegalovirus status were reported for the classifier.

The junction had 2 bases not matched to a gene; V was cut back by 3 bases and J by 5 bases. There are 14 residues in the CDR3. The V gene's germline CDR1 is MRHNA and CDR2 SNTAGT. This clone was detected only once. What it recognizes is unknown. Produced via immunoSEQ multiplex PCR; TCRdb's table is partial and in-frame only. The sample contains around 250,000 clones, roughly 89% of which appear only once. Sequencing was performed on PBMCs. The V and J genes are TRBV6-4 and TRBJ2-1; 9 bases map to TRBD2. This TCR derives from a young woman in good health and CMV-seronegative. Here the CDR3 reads CASSEGLANNEQFF. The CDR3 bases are TGTGCCAGCAGTGAAGGACTAGCGAACAATGAGCAGTTCTTC.